This T cell receptor beta chain originates from a study of cytomegalovirus exposure and HLA in healthy donors. CDR3 length: 14 residues. Trimming at V came to 10 bases and at J to 2 bases, leaving 8 bases not matched to a gene. CDR1 and CDR2 (germline): MNHNS, SASEGT. PCR employed 60 Vbeta and 13 Jbeta primers. TCRdb's copy holds only in-frame clones and misses some; the assay was immunoSEQ multiplex PCR. This listing includes about 77,000 clones. Specimen: PBMCs. J is TRBJ2-3 and V is TRBV6-1; 8 positions agree with TRBD2. The sequence derives from a man between 50 and 59 years old in good health and CMV-seropositive. CDR3 coding DNA: TGTGCCATCCCGGGGGGGGACAACACAGATACGCAGTATTTT. It yields the protein CAIPGGDNTDTQYF.